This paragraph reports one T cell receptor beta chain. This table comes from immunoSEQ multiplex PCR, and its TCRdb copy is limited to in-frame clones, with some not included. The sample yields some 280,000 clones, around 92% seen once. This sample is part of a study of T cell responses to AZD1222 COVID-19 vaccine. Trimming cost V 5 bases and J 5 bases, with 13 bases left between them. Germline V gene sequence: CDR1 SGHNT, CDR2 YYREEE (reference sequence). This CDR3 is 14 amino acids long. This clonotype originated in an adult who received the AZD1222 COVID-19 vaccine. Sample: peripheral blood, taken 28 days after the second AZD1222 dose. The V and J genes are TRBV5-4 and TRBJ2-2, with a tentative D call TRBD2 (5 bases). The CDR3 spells CASSLSGITGELFF. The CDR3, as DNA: TGTGCCAGCAGTCTCAGCGGTATTACCGGGGAGCTGTTTTTT.